A single T cell receptor (beta chain) is shown here with its context. The sample comes from a study of shared T cell receptors in the human thymus. Here immunoSEQ multiplex PCR was the method, and the copy in TCRdb shows in-frame clones only, minus some. The table records just under 550,000 clones, about four fifths of them present only once. These data also formed part of another study, on human thymus T cells.

This TCR was sampled from a boy under two years old with a congenital heart defect. Source material: thymocytes.

CDR3 bases: TGCGCCAGCAGCCCTGGGTTTGGGGGACAGGGGTTAAACGAGCAGTACTTC. Translated, it gives CASSPGFGGQGLNEQYF. The chain couples TRBV4-3 to TRBJ2-7, with 10 bases aligning to TRBD1. CDR1 is LGHNA and CDR2 is YSLEER in the germline V gene. The junction had 14 bases not matched to a gene; V was cut back by 4 bases and J by 5 bases. The CDR3 consists of 17 residues.